This T cell receptor (beta chain) originates from a study of blood T cell repertoires in COVID-19. As for the study in general: COVID-19 samples collected from the United States, Italy and Spain covered acute and convalescent phases. The cDNA or gDNA used as material had been derived from T cells, B-cell-depleted T cells, or PBMCs.

The Seattle site enrolled patients during active infection and followed them longitudinally. Per the original data handling: Reference gene primer amplification gave estimated nucleated cell counts. TCRdb's table, derived via immunoSEQ multiplex PCR, lists solely in-frame clones and lacks some. Clone size and the V and J calls come from that table; the DNA yielded D and trimming. The sample gives 200,000 to 250,000 clones, 90% of which show up once; roughly 2.5% is in the top ten. Per germline, CDR1 SGHAT and CDR2 FQNNGV. CDR3 size: 14 residues. Trimming took 7 bases from V and 4 from J; bases not matched to a gene: 10.

This TCR came from a man between 25 and 39 years old with COVID-19, enrolled during active disease. The sequenced sample consisted of peripheral blood. The chain links TRBV11-2 to TRBJ2-7; 7 bases agree with TRBD2. The CDR3 reads CASTDWGGSYEQYF. DNA for the CDR3: TGTGCCAGCACTGACTGGGGGGGGTCTTACGAGCAGTACTTC.